These T cell receptor beta chains were read from a single sample in a study of vaccination and CD4 T cells after COVID-19. Their antigens are not known. TCRdb re-called the PCR reads with MiXCR, one entry per CDR3 protein. The sample lists about 14,000 distinct CDR3 sequences; about 51% were seen once. Source material: CD4+ T cells from blood, cultured in vitro. The receptors derive from a human donor who had recovered from COVID-19. CDR3s include the opening cysteine and the closing phenylalanine or tryptophan. The order of the fields is D gene, clone size, J gene, V gene, CDR3 DNA, CDR3 protein. D genes are given only for firm matches. The size entry is marked missing in some rows and otherwise reads once, few, many or a size class.

d_gene: TRBD1; abundance: few; j_gene: TRBJ1-5; v_gene: TRBV19; CDR3nt: TGTGCCAGTAGCCGGGACAGTGATCAGCCCCAGCATTTT; CDR3aa: CASSRDSDQPQHF
d_gene: .; abundance: few; j_gene: TRBJ2-3; v_gene: TRBV6-1; CDR3nt: TGTGCCAGCAGCTCGCCGGACTGGTCAGATACGCAGTATTTT; CDR3aa: CASSSPDWSDTQYF
d_gene: .; abundance: .; j_gene: TRBJ1-5; v_gene: TRBV20-1; CDR3nt: TGCAGTGCTAGATGGGGTTCGGATTATCAGCCCCAGCATTTT; CDR3aa: CSARWGSDYQPQHF
d_gene: TRBD2; abundance: .; j_gene: TRBJ2-3; v_gene: TRBV10-3; CDR3nt: TGTGCCTACAAGCGGGAGTCAGGCACAGATACGCAGTATTTT; CDR3aa: CAYKRESGTDTQYF
d_gene: .; abundance: medium-sized; j_gene: TRBJ2-2; v_gene: TRBV20-1; CDR3nt: TGCAGTGCCTACATTCAAGGTACCGGGGAGCTGTTTTTT; CDR3aa: CSAYIQGTGELFF
d_gene: .; abundance: few; j_gene: TRBJ2-3; v_gene: TRBV27; CDR3nt: TGTGCCAGCCGGACGACGGGCACAGATACGCAGTATTTT; CDR3aa: CASRTTGTDTQYF
d_gene: TRBD1; abundance: .; j_gene: TRBJ1-1; v_gene: TRBV27; CDR3nt: TGTGCCAGCAGTCCCGGACAGGGGGCAGTTGTTAGCACTGAAGCTTTCTTT; CDR3aa: CASSPGQGAVVSTEAFF
d_gene: .; abundance: few; j_gene: TRBJ1-1; v_gene: TRBV6-5; CDR3nt: TGTGCCAGCAGTTACTCCCATGGGGCAGCCAACACTGAAGCTTTCTTT; CDR3aa: CASSYSHGAANTEAFF
d_gene: TRBD2; abundance: .; j_gene: TRBJ2-1; v_gene: TRBV6-5; CDR3nt: TGTGCCAGCAGTTATCCAGGGACTAGCGGATACAATGAGCAGTTCTTC; CDR3aa: CASSYPGTSGYNEQFF
d_gene: TRBD1; abundance: few; j_gene: TRBJ2-7; v_gene: TRBV2; CDR3nt: TGTGCCAGCCCGCCGGTTCAAGGACAGGGAAGCCCAGGGGGCTACGAGCAGTACTTC; CDR3aa: CASPPVQGQGSPGGYEQYF
d_gene: .; abundance: .; j_gene: TRBJ2-5; v_gene: TRBV20-1; CDR3nt: TGCAGTGCCCCAACCCTGGGGGAGACCCAGTACTTC; CDR3aa: CSAPTLGETQYF
d_gene: .; abundance: .; j_gene: TRBJ2-1; v_gene: TRBV11-2; CDR3nt: TGTGCCAGCAGCTTCAAGAATGAGCAGTTCTTC; CDR3aa: CASSFKNEQFF
d_gene: .; abundance: .; j_gene: TRBJ2-4; v_gene: TRBV20-1; CDR3nt: TGCAGTGCCCGAGTCGGGGGGCATGGAAACATTCAGTACTTC; CDR3aa: CSARVGGHGNIQYF
d_gene: .; abundance: .; j_gene: TRBJ2-5; v_gene: TRBV30; CDR3nt: TGTGCCTGGGGGCCCCTAGAGACCCAGTACTTC; CDR3aa: CAWGPLETQYF
d_gene: TRBD2; abundance: .; j_gene: TRBJ2-3; v_gene: TRBV20-1; CDR3nt: TGCAGTGCTTTCACTAGCGGGAAGCCTCTCCTCACAGATACGCAGTATTTT; CDR3aa: CSAFTSGKPLLTDTQYF
d_gene: TRBD1; abundance: .; j_gene: TRBJ1-2; v_gene: TRBV14; CDR3nt: TGTGCCAGCAGCCAAGATTCAGGGGGCTATGGCTACACCTTC; CDR3aa: CASSQDSGGYGYTF
d_gene: .; abundance: few; j_gene: TRBJ1-2; v_gene: TRBV20-1; CDR3nt: TGCAGTGCTCCTACGACTAACTATGGCTACACCTTC; CDR3aa: CSAPTTNYGYTF